This note documents a single T cell receptor beta chain sequence. This clone was seen only a few times. Its recognized antigen is unknown. There are no base qualities to consult, and no much larger clone falls within one base. The record originates from a study of cytotoxic CD8 clonotypes in ibrutinib-treated CLL (dated by TCRdb to the early 2020s). About the study as a whole: The cohort had about a dozen relapsed/refractory and 15 treatment-naive patients; some 17 were IGHV unmutated. Every sample from remission and from progressive disease was obtained while the patients were still on ibrutinib. Cryopreserved peripheral blood mononuclear cells were obtained before treatment, at response, and at either sustained remission or disease progression. Of the 86 participants in the trial, roughly 26 had longitudinal samples available. Partial responses were observed in about 25 patients and complete responses in 2; after a median follow-up of 68 months, remission was maintained in 15 or so patients and progression was observed in roughly 12. Response samples were obtained after a median of roughly 13 months of treatment, with a range of roughly 6 to 40 months. On average, each sample had some 260,000 productive templates and around 100,000 productive rearrangements.

The trim is 5 bases for V and 2 bases for J, with a gap of 15 bases between the germline ends. Based on the germline V gene (reference sequence), the CDR1 and CDR2 sequences are LNHDA and SQIVND. Including the terminal cysteine and phenylalanine, the CDR3 comprises 16 residues. CDR3 DNA is the only sequence kept; it has 48 bases, read in frame from the first base. What the research found in general, with its limitations: Public clonotypes were found to be uncommon and were observed to contract or remain stable during treatment; the increase in clonality was shown to reflect expansion of private clonotypes at ibrutinib response. Lymph node repertoires were not examined, and the timing of sampling was not matched between patients in sustained remission and those whose disease progressed. Baseline clonality exceeded that of age-matched healthy donors and correlated strongly with circulating CD8+ T-cell counts. At ibrutinib response clonality went up, during sustained remission it held steady, and at progression it dropped back toward baseline.

On a MiSeq, deep resolution sequencing aimed for a depth between 1 in 1 million and 1 in 200,000 T cells, with each clonotype covered about 9.2x on average. The immunoSEQ hsTCRB Kit was used to generate the TCR beta libraries. Concerning the study's data processing: The data were analyzed with ImmunoSEQ Analyzer and ImmunoSEQ Data Assistant, and V, D and J gene assignments followed IMGT definitions. Clonality, which ranges from 0 to 1, was calculated by subtracting the normalized Shannon entropy of productive rearrangement frequencies from one. Only overrepresented clonotypes making up at least 0.05% of the repertoire of each patient were included in the public clonotype analysis. Approximately 14 age-matched healthy donor repertoires from immuneACCESS served as clonality controls. In TCRdb, the immuneACCESS table is reduced to in-frame sequences with V and J assigned. These tables do not hold every clone; where another copy was compared, an unresolved V gene accounts for under half, and the others remain unexplained. V and J calls and clone size follow that table, whereas D and trimming were derived from the DNA. A total of around 140,000 clones appear in this sample, 60% to 80% of them only once. The top ten hold approximately 30% of the sample.

According to the study, the label for this sample's time point signals: about a year on ibrutinib. For TCR beta library preparation, 1.5 to 2.5 micrograms of genomic DNA were extracted from the cryopreserved PBMCs. High-throughput TCR beta sequencing was performed on longitudinal blood samples from CLL patients receiving ibrutinib monotherapy. The patients took part in an open-label, single-center phase 2 trial of ibrutinib monotherapy. The rearrangement joined TRBV19 to TRBJ1-4; TRBD1 could be the D gene, as 6 bases match. The material sequenced was PBMCs, taken after 12 months of ibrutinib treatment. This receptor was identified in a human donor with chronic lymphocytic leukemia. The sequenced DNA: TGTGCCAGTAGTGTCGCCTCGGGGGCTACTAATGAAAAACTGTTTTTT. This encodes CASSVASGATNEKLFF.